This is a list of T cell receptor beta chains from one sample in a study of T cell responses to AZD1222 COVID-19 vaccine. Profiled with immunoSEQ multiplex PCR; TCRdb holds only in-frame clones, not every one. The sample records tens of thousands of clones, about nine tenths being singletons. The sequencing here drew on peripheral blood, taken 28 days after the second AZD1222 dose. The receptors derive from an adult who received the AZD1222 COVID-19 vaccine. CDR3s include the opening cysteine and the closing phenylalanine or tryptophan. Each record gives: D gene, clone size, V gene, J gene, CDR3 protein, CDR3 DNA. D genes are given only for firm matches. Not every row has a clone size; where given, it reads once, few, many or a size class.

D: -; size: -; V: TRBV5-1; J: TRBJ2-3; CDR3: CASSLAGRTDTQYF; DNA: TGCGCCAGCAGCTTGGCCGGCCGCACAGATACGCAGTATTTT
D: TRBD2; size: -; V: TRBV29-1; J: TRBJ2-1; CDR3: CSALAGYNEQFF; DNA: TGCAGCGCCTTAGCGGGATACAATGAGCAGTTCTTC
D: -; size: -; V: TRBV25-1; J: TRBJ1-6; CDR3: CASSPAGKSPLHF; DNA: TGTGCCAGCAGCCCGGCCGGAAAGTCACCCCTCCACTTT
D: -; size: once; V: TRBV27; J: TRBJ2-7; CDR3: CASSLDSPTPPYEQYF; DNA: TGTGCCAGCAGTTTAGACTCCCCGACCCCCCCCTACGAGCAGTACTTC
D: TRBD1; size: -; V: TRBV25-1; J: TRBJ2-2; CDR3: CASSSSTGTGNTGELFF; DNA: TGTGCCAGCAGTTCGTCCACCGGGACAGGAAACACCGGGGAGCTGTTTTTT
D: -; size: -; V: TRBV3-1/TRBV3-2; J: TRBJ1-2; CDR3: CASSLDDYGYTF; DNA: TGTGCCAGCAGCCTGGACGACTATGGCTACACCTTC
D: TRBD1; size: -; V: TRBV6-1; J: TRBJ1-5; CDR3: CASSVQFGQGALSNQPQHF; DNA: TGTGCCAGCAGTGTTCAATTCGGACAGGGGGCGCTTAGCAATCAGCCCCAGCATTTT
D: TRBD2; size: -; V: TRBV19; J: TRBJ2-7; CDR3: CARPSGDFSYEQYF; DNA: TGTGCCAGGCCTAGCGGAGACTTCTCCTACGAGCAGTACTTC
D: TRBD2; size: -; V: TRBV6-5; J: TRBJ2-7; CDR3: CASSYSGGGSYEQYF; DNA: TGTGCCAGCAGTTACTCTGGCGGGGGCTCCTACGAGCAGTACTTC
D: -; size: few; V: TRBV6-5; J: TRBJ2-7; CDR3: CASSPPLDRGEQYF; DNA: TGTGCCAGCAGCCCCCCCTTGGACAGAGGAGAGCAGTACTTC
D: TRBD1; size: few; V: TRBV9; J: TRBJ2-3; CDR3: CASSVPATGGGTDTQYF; DNA: TGTGCCAGCAGCGTACCCGCGACAGGGGGCGGAACAGATACGCAGTATTTT
D: -; size: few; V: TRBV5-6; J: TRBJ2-7; CDR3: CASSLIGTEYEQYF; DNA: TGTGCCAGCAGCCTGATTGGGACGGAGTATGAGCAGTACTTC
D: TRBD1; size: -; V: TRBV5-1; J: TRBJ2-7; CDR3: CASSGQGADNYEQYF; DNA: TGCGCCAGCAGCGGACAGGGGGCGGATAACTACGAGCAGTACTTC
D: -; size: -; V: TRBV6-1; J: TRBJ1-2; CDR3: CASSEAGPRGDGYTF; DNA: TGTGCCAGCAGTGAAGCCGGTCCCCGAGGAGATGGCTACACCTTC
D: -; size: -; V: TRBV5-4; J: TRBJ2-3; CDR3: CASSSDWVTTDTQYF; DNA: TGTGCCAGCAGCTCCGACTGGGTCACCACAGATACGCAGTATTTT
D: TRBD2; size: once; V: TRBV2; J: TRBJ2-7; CDR3: CAGRLAVSYEQYF; DNA: TGTGCGGGGCGGCTAGCGGTCTCCTACGAGCAGTACTTC
D: TRBD1; size: -; V: TRBV5-4; J: TRBJ1-1; CDR3: CASSFPAGGGGTEAFF; DNA: TGTGCCAGCAGCTTCCCGGCAGGGGGAGGGGGCACTGAAGCTTTCTTT
D: -; size: -; V: TRBV30; J: TRBJ1-5; CDR3: CAWSVAGGGNQPQHF; DNA: TGTGCCTGGAGTGTCGCGGGAGGGGGCAATCAGCCCCAGCATTTT
D: -; size: -; V: TRBV28; J: TRBJ2-7; CDR3: CATSPLAFSYEQYF; DNA: TGTGCCACCTCCCCCCTAGCGTTCTCCTACGAGCAGTACTTC
D: TRBD1; size: -; V: TRBV15; J: TRBJ2-5; CDR3: CATSGAGTGGGETQYF; DNA: TGTGCCACCAGCGGGGCCGGGACAGGGGGCGGAGAGACCCAGTACTTC
D: -; size: -; V: TRBV10-3; J: TRBJ2-1; CDR3: CAISDNNEQFF; DNA: TGTGCCATCAGTGATAACAATGAGCAGTTCTTC
D: -; size: -; V: TRBV28; J: TRBJ1-5; CDR3: CASSYKEPQHF; DNA: TGTGCCAGCAGTTACAAGGAGCCCCAGCATTTT
D: TRBD1; size: once; V: TRBV7-9; J: TRBJ2-2; CDR3: CASGGQGGTGELFF; DNA: TGTGCCAGCGGGGGACAGGGGGGCACCGGGGAGCTGTTTTTT
D: -; size: -; V: TRBV6-5; J: TRBJ1-4; CDR3: CASSYSRGATNEKLFF; DNA: TGTGCCAGCAGTTACTCTCGGGGCGCGACTAATGAAAAACTGTTTTTT
D: -; size: -; V: TRBV30; J: TRBJ1-1; CDR3: CAWRDTLNTEAFF; DNA: TGTGCCTGGCGGGACACATTGAACACTGAAGCTTTCTTT
D: TRBD2; size: -; V: TRBV7-8; J: TRBJ2-7; CDR3: CASSSLIETSDRSYEQYF; DNA: TGTGCCAGCAGCTCGCTCATAGAGACTAGCGACCGCTCCTACGAGCAGTACTTC
D: TRBD2; size: -; V: TRBV19; J: TRBJ2-2; CDR3: CASSTVTGGFTGELFF; DNA: TGTGCCAGTAGTACCGTCACGGGGGGGTTCACCGGGGAGCTGTTTTTT
D: -; size: -; V: TRBV28; J: TRBJ1-3; CDR3: CASSSTAGNTIYF; DNA: TGTGCCAGCAGTTCCACTGCTGGAAACACCATATATTTT
D: TRBD2; size: -; V: TRBV24-1; J: TRBJ2-7; CDR3: CATSDPRRGGAQYF; DNA: TGTGCCACCAGTGATCCCCGTCGGGGGGGCGCGCAGTACTTC
D: -; size: -; V: TRBV11-2; J: TRBJ1-5; CDR3: CASSTGPVQPQHF; DNA: TGTGCCAGCAGCACCGGACCTGTCCAGCCCCAGCATTTT
D: -; size: -; V: TRBV30; J: TRBJ1-6; CDR3: CAWSPPTVTSYNSPLHF; DNA: TGTGCCTGGAGTCCTCCGACAGTTACCTCCTATAATTCACCCCTCCACTTT
D: -; size: -; V: TRBV24-1; J: TRBJ2-7; CDR3: CATSVGPEYEQYF; DNA: TGTGCCACCAGTGTCGGCCCAGAATACGAGCAGTACTTC
D: -; size: few; V: TRBV30; J: TRBJ1-2; CDR3: CAWSVAGDYGYTF; DNA: TGTGCCTGGAGTGTGGCGGGGGACTATGGCTACACCTTC
D: -; size: once; V: TRBV7-6; J: TRBJ1-2; CDR3: CASSRTRALSGGYTF; DNA: TGTGCCAGCAGCCGGACCCGGGCCCTTTCGGGGGGCTACACCTTC
D: -; size: once; V: TRBV7-9; J: TRBJ1-5; CDR3: CASSQVEGGQPQHF; DNA: TGTGCCAGCAGCCAGGTGGAGGGAGGTCAGCCCCAGCATTTT
D: -; size: once; V: TRBV10-3; J: TRBJ2-3; CDR3: CAARRDSTDTQYF; DNA: TGTGCCGCCAGGAGGGATTCCACAGATACGCAGTATTTT